This T cell receptor (beta chain) stems from a study of brain T cells in children with intractable seizures. Profiling relied on immunoSEQ multiplex PCR, and the TCRdb table lists in-frame clones only, not all of them. Here the sample spans 80,000 or so clones, around 90% being singletons. Regarding this clone: Its antigen remains unknown.

Study observations and caveats: Clones missing pre-surgery may reflect undersampling of that blood sample.

Germline trimming cut 2 bases from V and 1 base from J; bases unmatched to any gene: 3. This CDR3 region has 17 residues. Germline V CDR1 and CDR2: SGHRS, YFSETQ. Sequencing was limited to surgery cases with top T cell transcript signatures in brain tissue. Before surgery, patients took at least one anti-epileptic drug. Here the sequenced sample was peripheral blood, taken at surgery. This receptor was obtained from a girl aged 2-10 years with Rasmussen encephalitis and intractable seizures. This chain links TRBV5-1 with TRBJ2-6; the match to TRBD1 covers 10 bases. The CDR3: CASSFGTGVSGANVLTF. The CDR3, as DNA: TGCGCCAGCAGCTTTGGGACAGGGGTGTCTGGGGCCAACGTCCTGACTTTC.